This T cell receptor beta chain comes out of a study of T cells after yellow fever vaccination. Whole-study context: Fractions low in cell number were prepared with SMART-Seq v4 Ultra Low Input.

Study-wide points: Subsequent booster samples again held most clones from primary vaccination (around 96% CD4, approximately 85% CD8). Peak timing came faster in the weaker secondary response, day 5 versus 15.

Trimming shortened V by 3 bases and J by 5 bases, and 11 bases separated the two germline ends. CDR3 length equals 13 residues. Germline CDR1 reads MDHEN; CDR2 reads SYDVKM. The 5'RACE template-switching step produced TCR cDNA and added a universal primer site and UMIs. TCRdb itself ran the 5' RACE reads through MiXCR, one entry per CDR3 protein. The table shows 140,000 to 150,000 distinct CDR3 sequences, with about 6.9% occurring only once. This clonotype has ten or more counts. Its cognate antigen is unknown. The chain carries TRBV28 and TRBJ2-7, with D perhaps TRBD2 (6 bases). The TCR originated in a man aged 25-45 years who received the YFV17D yellow fever vaccine. Here the sequenced sample was CD4+ T cells sorted from PBMCs, taken 10 days after the yellow fever booster vaccination. CDR3 in amino acids: CASSLRPSDEQYF. As DNA, the CDR3 is TGTGCCAGCAGTTTGAGACCTAGCGACGAGCAGTACTTC.